This T cell receptor (beta chain) was captured in a study of blood T cell repertoires in COVID-19. The V gene's germline CDR1 is SGHRS and CDR2 YFSETQ. The CDR3 has 15 amino acids. V was clipped by 1 base and J by 3 bases, with 14 bases between them. As handled by the study authors: By means of reference gene primer amplification, nucleated cell counts were estimated. Profiled with immunoSEQ multiplex PCR; TCRdb holds only in-frame clones, not every one. D and trimming were read from the DNA, whereas the V and J calls and clone size are those reported in that table. The sample includes around 80,000 clones, roughly 91% of them seen just once.

J is TRBJ2-7 and V is TRBV5-1; a possible D gene is TRBD2 (6 bases). Sequencing was done on a sample of peripheral blood. The origin of this receptor is a man aged 55 to 70 with acute or convalescent COVID-19. CDR3 protein: CASSLSRLVVYEQYF. Here the CDR3 DNA reads TGCGCCAGCAGCTTGTCCCGACTAGTGGTCTACGAGCAGTACTTC.